This T cell receptor beta chain appears in the sequencing data of a study of radiotherapy plus CTLA-4 blockade in lung cancer (dated by TCRdb to the late 2010s). Study-wide context: Among enrolled patients, under 20% had an objective response and 25% to 35% reached disease control.

The library was prepared using the immunoSEQ multiplex PCR assay. Sourced from immuneACCESS, this table was stored by TCRdb with only in-frame sequences that have V and J called. A share of the clones is absent; for the studies checked, an unresolved V gene accounts for under half, and the remainder has no known explanation. The sample table records more than 40,000 clones; more than 70% of these occur just once. Of the sample, 8.5% to 14% falls within the top ten clones. In this study, focal radiation therapy paired with CTLA-4 blockade (ipilimumab) was tested in patients who had chemo-refractory metastatic non-small-cell lung cancer. V loses 0 bases, J loses 5 bases, and the germline ends lie 17 bases apart. Inclusive of the bounding cysteine and phenylalanine, the CDR3 is 16 residues long. Only the CDR3 portion is preserved as DNA: 48 bases, with reading frame beginning at the first base. CDR1 SGHRS and CDR2 YFSETQ were looked up in the germline V gene.

What the study reported, not specific to this receptor: The strongest predictors of response were reported to be early dynamic shifts in blood T cell clones along with a rise in serum interferon-beta following radiation. After treatment with radiotherapy and ipilimumab, TCR clones that came from tumors expanded in the peripheral blood.

Note on this clone: What antigen it recognizes has not been identified. Base quality data are lacking; no much larger clone is found one base away.

The rearranged chain carries TRBV5-1 and TRBJ1-1, and perhaps TRBD1 as D gene, on 6 matching bases. The source is a human donor with non-small cell lung cancer who had stable disease on radiotherapy plus ipilimumab. The sample was peripheral blood, taken from a patient treated with radiotherapy plus ipilimumab. In nucleotide form, the sequence is TGCGCCAGCAGCTTGGGAGGGGGAATCCGACTAACTGAAGCTTTCTTT. Translated, this gives CASSLGGGIRLTEAFF.